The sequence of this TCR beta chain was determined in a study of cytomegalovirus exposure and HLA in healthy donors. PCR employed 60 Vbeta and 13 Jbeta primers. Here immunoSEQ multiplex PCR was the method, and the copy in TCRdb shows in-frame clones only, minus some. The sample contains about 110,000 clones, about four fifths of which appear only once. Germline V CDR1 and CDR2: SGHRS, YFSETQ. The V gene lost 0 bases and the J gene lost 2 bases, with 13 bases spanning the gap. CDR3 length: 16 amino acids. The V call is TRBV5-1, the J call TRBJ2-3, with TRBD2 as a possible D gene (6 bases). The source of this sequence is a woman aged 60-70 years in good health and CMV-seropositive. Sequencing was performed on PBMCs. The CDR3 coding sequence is TGCGCCAGCAGCTTGGCAGCTAGCGAGAACACAGATACGCAGTATTTT. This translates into CASSLAASENTDTQYF.